Each of the 18 T cell receptor beta chains below was sequenced from the same sample in a study of CD8 T cells in ankylosing spondylitis. TCRdb redid the calling of the 5' RACE reads with MiXCR, one entry per CDR3 protein. Among roughly 36,000 distinct CDR3 sequences listed, 13% to 15% were seen once. Sequencing was done on a sample of blood. The receptors stem from a male donor with ankylosing spondylitis or in good health (not recorded which).

The chain couples TRBV12-3 or TRBV12-4 to TRBJ2-2; D may be TRBD1 (6 bases). This CDR3 contains 15 residues. The V end was cut by 5 bases, the J end by 2 bases, with 12 bases between. CDR3 region: CASSPGTINTGELFF. The CDR3 bases are TGTGCCAGCAGTCCCGGGACAATAAACACCGGGGAGCTGTTTTTT.

This clonotype turned up a few times. This chain joins TRBV20-1 and TRBJ2-1; TRBD2 agrees at 8 bases. Germline lookup yields CDR1 DFQATT and CDR2 SNEGSKA (reference sequence). CDR3 length: 14 amino acids. J was trimmed by 3 bases and V by 2 bases; bases with no gene match: 3. The CDR3 loop is CSARSGLDYNEQFF. The CDR3 DNA reads TGCAGTGCTAGATCGGGACTAGACTACAATGAGCAGTTCTTC.

J is TRBJ2-5 and V is TRBV27; 7 nucleotides align to TRBD2. CDR1 and CDR2 from the germline V gene are MNHEY and SMNVEV (reference sequence). The CDR3 consists of 11 residues. Losses at the gene ends were 7 bases for V and 5 bases for J; bases not matched to a gene: 1. The chain's CDR3 is CASKAGETQYF. CDR3 nucleotides: TGTGCCAGCAAAGCGGGGGAGACCCAGTACTTC.

This clonotype was counted a few times. The rearrangement links TRBV20-1 to TRBJ1-5; D remains ambiguous. Looked up from germline, CDR1 is DFQATT and CDR2 is SNEGSKA (reference sequence). The CDR3 is 13 residues long. V was trimmed by 1 base and J by 5 bases, leaving 9 bases between them. The CDR3 DNA reads TGCAGTGCTAGAGGTCTATCGGATCAGCCCCAGCATTTT. Protein sequence: CSARGLSDQPQHF.

This clonotype was seen a few times. The rearrangement uses TRBV28 and TRBJ1-4; D gene unclear. The CDR3 runs 13 residues. Germline-derived CDR1 and CDR2 are MDHEN and SYDVKM. Between the trimmed V and J ends, which lost 6 bases and 5 bases, there was a span of 10 bases. The CDR3 nucleotides are TGTGCCAGCAGATACGGTCCAAATGAAAAACTGTTTTTT. Translation: CASRYGPNEKLFF.

At least ten counts were recorded for this clonotype. This chain links TRBV25-1 with TRBJ2-3, with D perhaps TRBD1 or TRBD2 (5 bases each). V was cut by 6 bases and J by 4 bases, with 14 bases left in between. Germline V lookup: CDR1 MGHDK, CDR2 SYGVNS. This CDR3 region has 14 residues. The DNA of the CDR3 is TGTGCCAGCAGGAGAGGGGCCGTCGCAGATACGCAGTATTTT. Its translation: CASRRGAVADTQYF.

The chain recombines TRBV18 with TRBJ2-3, with a tentative D call TRBD2 (6 bases). Per germline, CDR1 KGHSH and CDR2 LQKENI. The V end lost 3 bases, the J end lost 4 bases, and 11 bases lay between the germline ends. This CDR3 is 14 amino acids long. CDR3 in amino acids: CASSPPSVADTQYF. In nucleotides, the CDR3 is TGTGCCAGCTCACCGCCTAGCGTTGCAGATACGCAGTATTTT.

The rearrangement joins TRBV11-2 to TRBJ1-5, with D hard to call. The CDR3 is made up of 14 amino acids. CDR1 and CDR2 from the germline V gene are SGHAT and FQNNGV. Trimming cost V 1 base and J 5 bases, with 9 bases left between them. CDR3 loop: CASSLGGPDQPQHF. The CDR3 bases are TGTGCCAGCAGCTTAGGGGGTCCCGATCAGCCCCAGCATTTT.

J is TRBJ2-1 and V is TRBV24-1; 11 nucleotides agree with TRBD2. Germline values: CDR1 KGHDR, CDR2 SFDVKD. V lost 2 bases and J lost 5; bases outside the gene matches: 7. This CDR3 is 17 amino acids long. CDR3 coding DNA: TGTGCCACCAGTGATTCTAGACTAGCGGGAAGGAACAATGAGCAGTTCTTC. Translation gives CATSDSRLAGRNNEQFF.

The table lists this clonotype with a few counts. The chain recombines TRBV5-1 with TRBJ2-4, with TRBD2 matching 11 bases. This CDR3 is built from 16 residues. Germline-derived CDR1 and CDR2 are SGHRS and YFSETQ. V was clipped by 3 bases and J by 2 bases; unmatched bases: 4. The CDR3 loop is CASSSPSGGTKNIQYF. The CDR3, as DNA: TGCGCCAGCAGCTCTCCTAGCGGGGGGACCAAAAACATTCAGTACTTC.

This clonotype has more than one count but fewer than ten. V gene TRBV27 combines with J gene TRBJ2-3, with D uncertain. V gave up 6 bases and J gave up 7 bases, with 11 bases separating them. This CDR3 comprises 12 residues. Germline V gene sequence: CDR1 MNHEY, CDR2 SMNVEV (reference sequence). The CDR3 region is CASSPAHHTQYF. CDR3 nucleotide sequence: TGTGCCAGCAGCCCAGCACACCATACGCAGTATTTT.

This clonotype was observed a handful of times. V and J are TRBV21-1 and TRBJ1-5. TRBV21-1 is a documented pseudogene. This CDR3 is built from 11 residues. The CDR3 here is CARESGQPQHF. The CDR3, as DNA: TGTGCCAGAGAATCGGGCCAGCCCCAGCATTTT.

The chain links TRBV7-3 to TRBJ2-1, with D tentatively TRBD1 (6 bases). The CDR3 spans 18 residues. Germline CDR1 reads SGHTA; CDR2 reads FQGTGA. The V end was cut by 3 bases, the J end by 5 bases, with 23 bases between. CDR3 residues: CASSFPKGETNLHNEQFF. Here the CDR3 DNA reads TGTGCCAGCAGCTTCCCAAAGGGGGAAACCAACCTCCACAATGAGCAGTTCTTC.

The chain recombines TRBV7-9 with TRBJ2-7; D possibly uses TRBD1 or TRBD2 (5 bases each). V lost 5 bases and J lost 6, with 17 bases in between. Germline V gives CDR1 SEHNR, CDR2 FQNEAQ (reference sequence). This CDR3 spans 14 amino acids. Here the CDR3 reads CASSADSWGFEQYV. As DNA, the CDR3 is TGTGCCAGCAGCGCCGACTCTTGGGGGTTCGAGCAGTACGTC.

In its sample, this clonotype was seen a few times. The gene calls are TRBV3-1 and TRBJ2-2, with 7 bases lining up with TRBD2. V was pared by 5 bases and J by 3 bases, with 3 bases of the junction left unmatched. The CDR3 is 14 amino acids. Germline V gives CDR1 LGHDT, CDR2 YNNKEL (reference sequence). CDR3 sequence (DNA): TGTGCCAGCAGCGGACTAGGTGACACCGGGGAGCTGTTTTTT. Its protein is CASSGLGDTGELFF.

The chain links TRBV29-1 to TRBJ2-7, with 13 nucleotides matching TRBD2. Germline V gives CDR1 SQVTM, CDR2 ANQGSEA. V lost 4 bases, J lost 4 bases, and 1 base stayed unmatched. The CDR3 covers 13 residues. The CDR3 coding sequence is TGCAGCGTTGCGGGACTAGCGGGGTACGAGCAGTACTTC. Translation gives CSVAGLAGYEQYF.

This clonotype has more than one count but fewer than ten. The chain has TRBV4-1 and TRBJ2-1; D is unclear. In germline, CDR1 is MGHRA, CDR2 YSYEKL. This CDR3 is built from 15 residues. Trimming left V 2 bases short and J 0 bases short, with 8 bases between. CDR3 nucleotides: TGCGCCAGCAGCCAACTGGCGGTCTCCTACAATGAGCAGTTCTTC. Amino acid sequence: CASSQLAVSYNEQFF.

The chain is built from TRBV29-1 and TRBJ1-2, with 9 positions matching TRBD1. V trimming: 6 bases; J trimming: 8 bases; junction bases outside the gene matches: 10. This CDR3 region has 13 residues. The germline V gene encodes CDR1 SQVTM and CDR2 ANQGSEA. CDR3 protein: CSVLKQGAEGYTF. In DNA form, the CDR3 reads TGCAGCGTCCTCAAACAGGGGGCGGAAGGCTACACCTTC.